The sequence of this TCR beta chain was determined in a study of Graves' ophthalmopathy and Graves' hyperthyroidism listed by TCRdb under 2018. In the study overall: Peripheral blood was collected before any treatment was given, at the time of initial diagnosis. The study used signatures of the TCR beta repertoire to tell Graves' ophthalmopathy apart from Graves' hyperthyroidism and to predict which patients would progress to ophthalmopathy. In five or six hyperthyroidism patients, the T-cell repertoire of thyroid tissue was compared with the T-cell repertoire of blood. In total, 135 blood samples were TCR-sequenced: around 42 ophthalmopathy, 75 hyperthyroidism and approximately 17 hyperthyroidism-to-ophthalmopathy patients. To explore V-J signatures that separate ophthalmopathy from hyperthyroidism, a discovery set of about a hundred patients was enrolled, consisting of about 43 with ophthalmopathy and around 60 with stable hyperthyroidism. The approximately 100 discovery patients were divided at random into training and test sets in a 7:3 ratio. Following sample collection, hyperthyroidism patients were given methimazole at a starting dose of 30 mg daily, and ophthalmopathy patients were given high-dose intravenous methylprednisolone. An independent validation cohort was composed of some 19 hyperthyroidism patients and some 16 patients who later progressed from hyperthyroidism to ophthalmopathy.

For repertoire sequencing, the TCR beta CDR3 regions were amplified from RNA transcripts. The first round was an RT-PCR using HTBI primers with the Qiagen OneStep RT-PCR kit, and this first round was followed by a second-round multiplex PCR, then size selection and purification. The libraries underwent paired-end sequencing with 100 bp reads on an Illumina HiSeq2000. On the study's bioinformatics: SOAPnuke was used to process the reads, throwing out any read that had adapters, had uncalled bases, had a mean Phred below 15, or lacked an exact constant-primer or identifier match. COPE v1.2.5 was used to merge high-quality paired reads. Clonotypes were defined as unique nucleotide sequences and were aligned to IMGT TRB V, D and J references using MiTCR v1.1. The analysis was limited to V-J combinations with a frequency above 0.0001, which together covered more than 98% of repertoires. For each V-J combination, a TCR clonal expansion and chaos score was defined as the ratio of F50 clonal expansion to chaos observed in the TCRdist matrix. Welch's t-statistics and random forest were used to narrow the features down to 13 V-J combinations, which were then fed into a naive Bayes classifier. The Morisita-Horn index was used to measure how similar the thyroid and blood repertoires were. The raw public data were reprocessed by TCRdb itself: fastp quality trimming at Q25, MiXCR clonotype calling, in-frame beta chains only. Under each unique CDR3 protein, matching rows form one entry showing the most common genes and DNA. These V and J calls originate from TCRdb's pipeline instead of the authors' own analysis. This sample gives hundreds of thousands of distinct CDR3 sequences in total; about 20% of them show up just once. The ten most abundant clones make up around 6.5% of the sample.

Remarks on this clonotype: Its antigen target is currently unknown. It has no much larger one-base neighbor in the sample; base qualities were not kept.

The CDR3 numbers 17 residues from cysteine through phenylalanine. The entry retains the CDR3 DNA only, 51 bases that are in frame from base 1. Trimming removed 4 bases from V and 4 bases from J; the gene matches leave 10 bases unexplained. The research as a whole found: Most expanded thyroid clonotypes with frequency above 0.001 were also detected in blood, suggesting blood repertoires may reflect the thyroid immune response. In validation, the model predicted ophthalmopathy progression with about 71% sensitivity and about 73% specificity; roughly 11 predicted patients were CT-confirmed with GO in a median of around 6 months. Ophthalmopathy was separated from stable hyperthyroidism by the 13-signature model with around 88% sensitivity and about 81% specificity in cross-validation and with 80%/75% in the test set. No statistical method was used to predetermine the sample size, and group allocation was not hidden from the investigators.

Stable hyperthyroidism was defined as no progression to ophthalmopathy within 18 months of follow-up. The hyperthyroidism patients were 18 to 65 years old and newly diagnosed, with a disease duration of less than 2 months. Patients with other autoimmune diseases, uncontrolled infections, pregnancy or lactation were excluded. Clinical symptoms, serum thyroxine, TRAb, thyroid ultrasound and orbital computed tomography were used for diagnosis. PBMCs were isolated from about 9 ml of fresh peripheral blood by Ficoll-Paque density gradient centrifugation. Total RNA was extracted with Trizol reagent and quality-checked on an Agilent 2100 Bioanalyzer.

The sequence derives from a woman between 18 and 29 years old with stable Graves' hyperthyroidism. Some clones in this sample may be carry-over from other donors' samples. Donor details come from another sample of the same person, matched by shared clones. The sequenced sample consisted of peripheral blood. The V and J genes are TRBV12-3 or TRBV12-4 and TRBJ2-3; TRBD2 matches 11 bases in the middle. In nucleotide form, the sequence is TGTGCCAGCAGTTATCCCTTAGCGGGAGGGCCGCCAGATACGCAGTATTTT. Its protein product is CASSYPLAGGPPDTQYF.